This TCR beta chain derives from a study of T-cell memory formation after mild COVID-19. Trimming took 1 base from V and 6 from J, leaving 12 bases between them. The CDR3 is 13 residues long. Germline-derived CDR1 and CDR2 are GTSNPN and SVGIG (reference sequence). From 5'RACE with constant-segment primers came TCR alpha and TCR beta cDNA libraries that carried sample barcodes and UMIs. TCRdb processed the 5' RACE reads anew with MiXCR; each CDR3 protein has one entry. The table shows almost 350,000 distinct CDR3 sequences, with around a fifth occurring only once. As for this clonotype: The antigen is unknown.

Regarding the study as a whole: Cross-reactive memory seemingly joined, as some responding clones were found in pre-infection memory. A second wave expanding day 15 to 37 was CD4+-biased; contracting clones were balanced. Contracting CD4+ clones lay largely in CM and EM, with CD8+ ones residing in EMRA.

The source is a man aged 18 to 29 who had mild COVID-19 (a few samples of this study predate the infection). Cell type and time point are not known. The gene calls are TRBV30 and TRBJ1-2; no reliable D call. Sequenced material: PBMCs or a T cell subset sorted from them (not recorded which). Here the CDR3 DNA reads TGTGCCTGGAGTGCCATGGCAGGTAATGGCTACACCTTC. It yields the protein CAWSAMAGNGYTF.